This TCR beta chain was sequenced in a study of shared clonotypes between healthy human individuals. Sorted-subset replicate PCR reactions contained 200 to 250 ng DNA, corresponding to about 30,000 T cell genomes. Generated by immunoSEQ multiplex PCR, the TCRdb table keeps only in-frame clones and is missing some. The sample shows more than 850,000 clones, around 78% of them seen only once. V lost 0 bases and J lost 1, with 10 bases in between. The CDR3 covers 15 residues. Germline CDR1 SGHRS, CDR2 YFSETQ. Study-wide results and caveats: In a handful of donors, 4.5% to 5.5% of naive CD4 clonotypes appeared in common.

A word on this clone: Its antigen is as yet unknown.

Participating donors were healthy, HIV-negative adults free of recent acute infections or vaccinations. CD45RA+ naive and CD45RA-negative memory subsets were separated from CD4+ cells. J is TRBJ1-1 and V is TRBV5-1, with D possibly TRBD1 on 6 matching bases. The clonotype was recovered from a man between 18 and 29 years old in good health. Some clones in this sample may be carry-over from other donors' samples. Material for sequencing was memory CD4+ T cells from PBMCs. Subset noted: CD45RA-negative fraction. CDR3: CASSLVAGANTEAFF. The CDR3 region has the DNA TGCGCCAGCAGCTTGGTTGCGGGGGCGAACACTGAAGCTTTCTTT.